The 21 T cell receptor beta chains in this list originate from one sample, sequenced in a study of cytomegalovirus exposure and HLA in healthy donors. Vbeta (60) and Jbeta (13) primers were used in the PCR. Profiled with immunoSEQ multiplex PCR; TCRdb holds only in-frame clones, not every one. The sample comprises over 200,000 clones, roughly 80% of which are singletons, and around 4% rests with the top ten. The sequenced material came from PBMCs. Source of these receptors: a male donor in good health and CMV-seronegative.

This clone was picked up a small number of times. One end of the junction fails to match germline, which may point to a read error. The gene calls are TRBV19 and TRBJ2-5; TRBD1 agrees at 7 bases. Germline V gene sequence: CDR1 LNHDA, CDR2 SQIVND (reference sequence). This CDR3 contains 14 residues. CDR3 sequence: CASSNPGGRETQYF. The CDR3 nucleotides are TGTGCCAGCAGTAATCCAGGGGGTAGGGAGACCCAGTACTTC.

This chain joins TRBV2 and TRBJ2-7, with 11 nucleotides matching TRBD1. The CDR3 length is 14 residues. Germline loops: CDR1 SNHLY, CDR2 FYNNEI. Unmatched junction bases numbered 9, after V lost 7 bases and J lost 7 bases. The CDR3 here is CASTGTGGTWEQYF. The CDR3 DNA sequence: TGTGCCAGCACCGGGACAGGGGGTACGTGGGAGCAGTACTTC.

The CDR3 region is CASSPLGLAGGPGNEQFF. The CDR3 coding sequence is TGTGCCAGCAGCCCCTTGGGCCTAGCGGGAGGGCCGGGGAATGAGCAGTTCTTC. The rearrangement joins TRBV5-8 to TRBJ2-1; 12 bases fit TRBD2. This CDR3 has 18 residues. The germline gives CDR1 SGHTS, CDR2 YDEGEE. Trimming at V came to 4 bases and at J to 7 bases, leaving 15 bases not matched to a gene.

The CDR3 DNA is TGTGCCAGCAGCTTAGCATTGCTAGCGGGAAGAGGAACCGGGGAGCTGTTTTTT. Residues: CASSLALLAGRGTGELFF. The chain carries TRBV7-8 and TRBJ2-2; 9 nucleotides align to TRBD2. With 0 bases clipped from V and 5 bases from J, the junction kept 10 bases outside the gene matches. Germline loops: CDR1 SGHVS, CDR2 FQNEAQ. This CDR3 region has 18 residues.

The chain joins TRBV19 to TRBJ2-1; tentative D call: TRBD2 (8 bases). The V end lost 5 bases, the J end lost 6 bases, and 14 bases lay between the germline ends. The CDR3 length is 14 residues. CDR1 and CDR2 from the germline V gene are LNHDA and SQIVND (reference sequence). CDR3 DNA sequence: TGTGCCAGTAGTCGGGAGGGGGCCTCCAATGAGCAGTTCTTC. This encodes CASSREGASNEQFF.

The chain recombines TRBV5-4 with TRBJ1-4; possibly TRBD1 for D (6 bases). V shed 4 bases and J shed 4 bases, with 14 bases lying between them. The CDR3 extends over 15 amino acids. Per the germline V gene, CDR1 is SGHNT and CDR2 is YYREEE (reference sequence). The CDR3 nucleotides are TGTGCCAGCAGCCTTGGACAGAGTTTTAATGAAAAACTGTTTTTT. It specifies CASSLGQSFNEKLFF.

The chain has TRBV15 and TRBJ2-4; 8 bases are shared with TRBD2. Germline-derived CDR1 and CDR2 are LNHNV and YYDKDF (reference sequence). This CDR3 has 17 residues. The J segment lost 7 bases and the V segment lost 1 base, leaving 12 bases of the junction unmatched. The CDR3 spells CATSRAGRGGWGNIQYF. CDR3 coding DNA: TGTGCCACCAGCAGAGCCGGGAGGGGGGGATGGGGCAACATTCAGTACTTC.

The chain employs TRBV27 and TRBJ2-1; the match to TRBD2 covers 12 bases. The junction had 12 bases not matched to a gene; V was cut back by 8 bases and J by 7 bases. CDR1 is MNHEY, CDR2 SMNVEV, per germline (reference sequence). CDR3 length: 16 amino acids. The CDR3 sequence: CASAGTSGFVGNEQFF. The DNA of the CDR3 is TGTGCCAGCGCCGGGACTAGCGGGTTTGTGGGAAATGAGCAGTTCTTC.

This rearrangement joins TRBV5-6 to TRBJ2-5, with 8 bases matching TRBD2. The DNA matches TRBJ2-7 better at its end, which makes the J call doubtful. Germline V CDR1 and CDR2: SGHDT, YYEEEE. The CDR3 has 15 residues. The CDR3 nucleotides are TGTGCCAGCAGCTCTCCGACTAGCGCCTCCTACGAGCAGTACTTC. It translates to CASSSPTSASYEQYF.

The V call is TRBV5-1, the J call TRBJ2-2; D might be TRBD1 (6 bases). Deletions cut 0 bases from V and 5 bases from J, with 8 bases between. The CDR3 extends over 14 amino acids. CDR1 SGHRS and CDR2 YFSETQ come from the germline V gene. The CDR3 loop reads CASSLDRGTGELFF. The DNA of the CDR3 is TGCGCCAGCAGCTTGGATAGGGGGACCGGGGAGCTGTTTTTT.

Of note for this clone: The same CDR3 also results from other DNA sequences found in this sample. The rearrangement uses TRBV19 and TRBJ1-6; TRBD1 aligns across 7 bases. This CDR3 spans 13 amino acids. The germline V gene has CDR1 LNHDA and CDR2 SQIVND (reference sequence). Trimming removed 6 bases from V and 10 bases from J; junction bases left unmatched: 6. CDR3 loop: CASSRQGNSPLHF. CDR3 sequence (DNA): TGTGCCAGTAGCCGACAGGGAAACTCACCCCTCCACTTT.

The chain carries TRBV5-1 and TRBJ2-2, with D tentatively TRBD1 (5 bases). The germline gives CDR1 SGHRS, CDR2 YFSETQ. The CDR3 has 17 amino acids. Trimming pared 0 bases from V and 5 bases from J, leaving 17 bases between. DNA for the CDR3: TGCGCCAGCAGCTTGGGGGGCTCTGCGCAGCCTACCGGGGAGCTGTTTTTT. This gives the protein CASSLGGSAQPTGELFF.

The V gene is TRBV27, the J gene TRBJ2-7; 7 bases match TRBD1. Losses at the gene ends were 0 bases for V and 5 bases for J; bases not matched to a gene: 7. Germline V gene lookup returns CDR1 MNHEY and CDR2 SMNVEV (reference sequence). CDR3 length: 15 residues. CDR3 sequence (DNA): TGTGCCAGCAGTTTATCCGGGACAGAGGCGCACGAGCAGTACTTC. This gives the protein CASSLSGTEAHEQYF.

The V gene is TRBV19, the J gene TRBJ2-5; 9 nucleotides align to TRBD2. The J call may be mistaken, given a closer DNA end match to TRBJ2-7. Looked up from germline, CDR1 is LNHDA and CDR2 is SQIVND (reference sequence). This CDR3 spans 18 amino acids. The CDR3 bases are TGTGCCAGTAGTATTATCCTAGCGGGACCGTACCCTCCCTACGAGCAGTACTTC. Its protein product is CASSIILAGPYPPYEQYF.

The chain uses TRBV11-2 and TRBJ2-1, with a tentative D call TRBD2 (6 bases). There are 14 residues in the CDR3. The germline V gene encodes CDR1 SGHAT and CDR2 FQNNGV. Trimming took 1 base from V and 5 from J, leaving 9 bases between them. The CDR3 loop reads CASSLAGVNNEQFF. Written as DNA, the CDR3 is TGTGCCAGCAGCTTAGCGGGAGTTAACAATGAGCAGTTCTTC.

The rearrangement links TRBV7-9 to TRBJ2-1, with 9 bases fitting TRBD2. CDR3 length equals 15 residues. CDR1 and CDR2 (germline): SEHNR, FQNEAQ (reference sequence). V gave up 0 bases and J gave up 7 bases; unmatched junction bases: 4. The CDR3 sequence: CASSLASGSGNEQFF. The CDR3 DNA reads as TGTGCCAGCAGCTTAGCTAGCGGGAGTGGGAATGAGCAGTTCTTC. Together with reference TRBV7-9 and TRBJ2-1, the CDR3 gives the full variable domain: DTGVSQNPRHKITKRGQNVTFRCDPISEHNRLYWYRQTLGQGPEFLTYFQNEAQLEKSRLLSDRFSAERPKGSFSTLEIQRTEQGDSAMYLCASSLASGSGNEQFFGPGTRLTVL.

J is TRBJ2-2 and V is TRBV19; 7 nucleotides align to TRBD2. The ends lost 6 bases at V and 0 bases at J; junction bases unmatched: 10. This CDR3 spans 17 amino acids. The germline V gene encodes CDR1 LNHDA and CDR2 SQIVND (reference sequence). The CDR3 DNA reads TGTGCCAGTAGACATTCTAGCGGCCGCGCGAACACCGGGGAGCTGTTTTTT. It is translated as CASRHSSGRANTGELFF. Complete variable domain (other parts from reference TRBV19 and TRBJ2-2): DGGITQSPKYLFRKEGQNVTLSCEQNLNHDAMYWYRQDPGQGLRLIYYSQIVNDFQKGDIAEGYSVSREKKESFPLTVTSAQKNPTAFYLCASRHSSGRANTGELFFGEGSRLTVL.

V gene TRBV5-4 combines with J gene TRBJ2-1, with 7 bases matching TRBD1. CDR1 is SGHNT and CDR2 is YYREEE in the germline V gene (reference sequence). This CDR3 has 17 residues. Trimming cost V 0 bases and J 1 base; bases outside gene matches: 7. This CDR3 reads CASSLGAQGLSYNEQFF. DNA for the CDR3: TGTGCCAGCAGCTTGGGGGCACAGGGGCTGTCCTACAATGAGCAGTTCTTC.

The CDR3 loop reads CASSDGGMEDEQYF. The CDR3 DNA is TGCGCCAGCAGTGACGGTGGAATGGAGGACGAGCAGTACTTC. The chain has TRBV10-1 and TRBJ2-7; weak D call: TRBD2 (5 bases). Germline lookup yields CDR1 WNHNN and CDR2 SYGVQD (reference sequence). The germline V and J ends were trimmed by 3 bases and 5 bases, with 14 bases remaining between them. This CDR3 has 14 amino acids.

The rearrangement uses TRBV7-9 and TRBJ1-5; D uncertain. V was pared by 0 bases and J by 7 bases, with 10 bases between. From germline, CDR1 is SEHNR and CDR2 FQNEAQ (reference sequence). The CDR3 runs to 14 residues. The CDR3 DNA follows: TGTGCCAGCAGCTTAGCTACAATCCCACAGCCCCAGCATTTT. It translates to CASSLATIPQPQHF.

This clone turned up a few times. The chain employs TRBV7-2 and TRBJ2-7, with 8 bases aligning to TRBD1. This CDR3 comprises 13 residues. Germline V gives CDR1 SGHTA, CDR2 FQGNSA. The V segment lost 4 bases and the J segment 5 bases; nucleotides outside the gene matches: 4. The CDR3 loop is CASSYRGVDEQYF. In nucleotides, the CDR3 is TGTGCCAGCAGCTACAGGGGGGTCGACGAGCAGTACTTC.